Following are 18 T cell receptor beta chains from one sample sequenced in a study of OX40 agonist ivuxolimab in advanced cancers. Sequenced by immunoSEQ multiplex PCR; TCRdb stores in-frame clones only, minus some. The sample includes about 54,000 clones, around four fifths of them seen just once. Sequencing used CD4+ or CD8+ T cells sorted from blood, obtained in a trial of the OX40 agonist ivuxolimab. Receptors were obtained from an adult with an advanced solid tumor such as melanoma, head and neck, liver or kidney cancer.

V gene TRBV7-8 combines with J gene TRBJ1-2; D gene uncertain. Germline assignment: CDR1 SGHVS and CDR2 FQNEAQ. This CDR3 spans 13 amino acids. Trimming took 1 base from V and 0 from J, leaving 3 bases between them. The CDR3: CASSLGANYGYTF. The DNA for the CDR3 is TGTGCCAGCAGCTTAGGCGCTAACTATGGCTACACCTTC.

This clone occurred once. This sequence joins TRBV6-1 and TRBJ1-2, with D maybe TRBD1 (5 bases). Germline CDR1 MNHNS, CDR2 SASEGT. The CDR3 length is 14 residues. V was cut by 1 base and J by 7 bases, with 13 bases left in between. The CDR3 loop is CASSEVRSGGGYTF. CDR3 DNA sequence: TGTGCCAGCAGTGAAGTACGCAGCGGGGGTGGCTACACCTTC.

The CDR3 DNA follows: TGCGCCAGCAGCTTGGACGGGGAGGGCACTGAAGCTTTCTTT. This gives the protein CASSLDGEGTEAFF. The rearrangement uses TRBV5-1 and TRBJ1-1, with unresolved D. CDR1 and CDR2 from the germline V gene are SGHRS and YFSETQ. CDR3 size: 14 residues. The V end lost 0 bases, the J end lost 4 bases, and 10 bases lay between the germline ends.

V usage is TRBV15 and J usage is TRBJ2-7; D may be TRBD2 (7 bases). The CDR3 covers 15 residues. Between the trimmed V and J ends, which lost 3 bases and 0 bases, there was a span of 12 bases. Germline V gives CDR1 LNHNV, CDR2 YYDKDF (reference sequence). CDR3: CATSRGGTSSYEQYF. As DNA, the CDR3 is TGTGCCACCAGCAGGGGGGGGACATCCTCCTACGAGCAGTACTTC.

Relative to its sample, this clone is medium-sized. The V call is TRBV28, the J call TRBJ1-5, with D possibly being TRBD1 (5 bases). Germline V gene lookup returns CDR1 MDHEN and CDR2 SYDVKM. The CDR3 runs to 13 residues. The ends were cut back, 7 bases at V and 4 bases at J, with 11 bases in the middle. In nucleotides, the CDR3 is TGTGCCAGCAACCCAGGGTGGAATCAGCCCCAGCATTTT. Translated: CASNPGWNQPQHF.

V usage is TRBV2 and J usage is TRBJ1-2, with 7 positions matching TRBD1. This CDR3 comprises 14 residues. After removal of 10 bases from V and 3 bases from J, the junction contained 11 bases not matched to a gene. Germline V gene sequence: CDR1 SNHLY, CDR2 FYNNEI. The CDR3 sequence is CATTTRGVDYGYTF. CDR3 nucleotides: TGTGCCACCACAACCAGGGGGGTTGACTATGGCTACACCTTC.

The V and J genes are TRBV9 and TRBJ2-7; 12 bases align to TRBD1. Trimming removed 3 bases from V and 5 bases from J; junction bases left unmatched: 9. The length of the CDR3 is 16 residues. The V gene's germline CDR1 is SGDLS and CDR2 YYNGEE. CDR3 nucleotides: TGTGCCAGCAGCGAGGGGACAGGGGGCGTAAGGGACGAGCAGTACTTC. This gives the protein CASSEGTGGVRDEQYF.

CDR3 residues: CASSLVSSGRETNEQFF. The CDR3 region has the DNA TGTGCCAGCAGCTTAGTTTCTAGCGGGAGGGAGACCAATGAGCAGTTCTTC. The gene calls are TRBV7-2 and TRBJ2-1, with 12 nucleotides matching TRBD2. Germline loops: CDR1 SGHTA, CDR2 FQGNSA. CDR3 length: 17 amino acids. The junction had 7 bases not matched to a gene; V was cut back by 1 base and J by 6 bases. Combining the CDR3 with reference TRBV7-2 and TRBJ2-1 gives the whole variable domain GAGVSQSPSNKVTEKGKDVELRCDPISGHTALYWYRQSLGQGLEFLIYFQGNSAPDKSGLPSDRFSAERTGGSVSTLTIQRTQQEDSAVYLCASSLVSSGRETNEQFFGPGTRLTVL.

CDR3 sequence: CASSLTAYMGEAFF. CDR3 nucleotides: TGTGCCAGCAGCTTAACCGCCTATATGGGTGAAGCTTTCTTT. The gene calls are TRBV7-3 and TRBJ1-1; D gene ambiguous. Trimming removed 0 bases at V and 7 bases at J, with 12 bases between. The CDR3 has 14 amino acids. Germline CDR1 is SGHTA and CDR2 is FQGTGA.

There are a few counts of this clone. V gene TRBV7-6 combines with J gene TRBJ2-5; 8 nucleotides line up with TRBD2. The J segment lost 2 bases and the V segment lost 5 bases, leaving 16 bases of the junction unmatched. The germline V gene encodes CDR1 SGHVS and CDR2 FNYEAQ. CDR3 length: 18 amino acids. The CDR3 loop reads CASSTSGGITTPQETQYF. As DNA, the CDR3 is TGTGCCAGCAGCACCAGCGGGGGTATCACGACCCCTCAAGAGACCCAGTACTTC.

The rearrangement joins TRBV7-7 to TRBJ1-5; D ambiguous. Germline values: CDR1 SSHAT, CDR2 FNYEAQ (reference sequence). This CDR3 spans 11 amino acids. V gave up 2 bases and J gave up 7 bases, with 3 bases separating them. CDR3 amino acids: CASSLSQPQHF. The CDR3, as DNA: TGTGCCAGCAGCTTAAGCCAGCCCCAGCATTTT. The variable domain in full, completed from reference TRBV7-7 and TRBJ1-5, reads GAGVSQSPRYKVTKRGQDVTLRCDPISSHATLYWYQQALGQGPEFLTYFNYEAQPDKSGLPSDRFSAERPEGSISTLTIQRTEQRDSAMYRCASSLSQPQHFGDGTRLSIL.

V is TRBV28 and J is TRBJ1-5; D is uncertain. Trimming shortened V by 3 bases and J by 1 base, and 16 bases separated the two germline ends. Germline CDR1 MDHEN, CDR2 SYDVKM. This CDR3 has 17 residues. CDR3 in DNA: TGTGCCAGCAGTTTTTCGGCTGGGAGAAGGAGCAATCAGCCCCAGCATTTT. It specifies CASSFSAGRRSNQPQHF.

The genes are TRBV2 and TRBJ1-5, with a tentative D call TRBD1 (5 bases). The germline V and J ends were trimmed by 1 base and 4 bases, with 11 bases remaining between them. The CDR3 length is 15 residues. Germline V CDR1 and CDR2: SNHLY, FYNNEI. Here the CDR3 reads CASSEDIRGNQPQHF. The CDR3 nucleotides are TGTGCCAGCAGTGAAGATATCCGGGGGAATCAGCCCCAGCATTTT.

This clone came up once. V usage is TRBV30 and J usage is TRBJ2-7; 9 bases line up with TRBD1. The CDR3 loop spans 14 amino acids. Germline assignment: CDR1 GTSNPN and CDR2 SVGIG (reference sequence). Trimming removed 1 base from V and 3 bases from J; junction bases left unmatched: 4. This CDR3 reads CAWSGGTGFYEQYF. The CDR3 nucleotides are TGTGCCTGGAGTGGAGGGACAGGGTTCTACGAGCAGTACTTC.

With regard to this clone: Germline is not matched at one junction end, which may reflect a read error. V and J are TRBV6-5 and TRBJ2-2; D possibly corresponds to TRBD2 (5 bases). The length of the CDR3 is 14 residues. Germline assignment: CDR1 MNHEY and CDR2 SVGAGI. CDR3: CASSLQANTGKLFF. CDR3 nucleotide sequence: TGTGCCAGCAGTTTGCAGGCAAACACCGGGAAGCTGTTTTTT.

Only one count was recorded for this clone. The genes are TRBV29-1 and TRBJ2-1; TRBD1 matches at 8 bases. Germline V lookup: CDR1 SQVTM, CDR2 ANQGSEA. The trim removed 3 bases at V and 7 bases at J, leaving 5 bases unmatched. The CDR3 sequence is 13 residues long. CDR3 nucleotide sequence: TGCAGCGTTGAGGCAGGGGGCACTAATGAGCAGTTCTTC. Amino acid sequence: CSVEAGGTNEQFF.

V is TRBV28 and J is TRBJ1-5; D is ambiguous. The ends were cut back, 4 bases at V and 5 bases at J, with 12 bases in the middle. The CDR3 is 14 amino acids. From germline, CDR1 is MDHEN and CDR2 SYDVKM. The CDR3 region is CASSYRGIHQPQHF. In DNA form, the CDR3 reads TGTGCCAGCAGTTACCGGGGTATTCATCAGCCCCAGCATTTT. The complete variable domain, with remaining parts taken from reference TRBV28 and TRBJ1-5, reads DVKVTQSSRYLVKRTGEKVFLECVQDMDHENMFWYRQDPGLGLRLIYFSYDVKMKEKGDIPEGYSVSREKKERFSLILESASTNQTSMYLCASSYRGIHQPQHFGDGTRLSIL.

V and J are TRBV6-1 and TRBJ2-1, with a tentative D call TRBD2 (5 bases). Per the germline V gene, CDR1 is MNHNS and CDR2 is SASEGT. The CDR3 is 17 amino acids. V was pared by 3 bases and J by 0 bases, with 15 bases between. The CDR3 sequence is CASSDAADSSSYNEQFF. The CDR3 bases are TGTGCCAGCAGTGACGCGGCGGACTCGAGCTCCTACAATGAGCAGTTCTTC.